Listed here are 27 T cell receptor beta chains from one sample, sequenced in a study of Ad26.COV2.S vaccination and SARS-CoV-2 variants. Treatment: roughly 20 received Ad26.COV2.S at low or high dose, single or two shots; a few received placebo; per-sample allocation not given. Samples analyzed were those drawn on day 63 after the first vaccine or placebo injection. Measured with immunoSEQ multiplex PCR; TCRdb has only the in-frame clones, and not every one. The sample holds some 520,000 clones, roughly 87% seen once. Sequencing was performed on peripheral blood, taken in a trial of Ad26.COV2.S vaccine versus placebo. The receptors originated from a person between 18 and 59 years old who received the Ad26.COV2.S COVID-19 vaccine or a placebo.

The rearrangement joins TRBV10-3 to TRBJ2-7, with a weak D call TRBD1 (6 bases). Germline CDR1 is ENHRY and CDR2 is SYGVKD. The V end lost 0 bases, the J end lost 2 bases, and 8 bases lay between the germline ends. This CDR3 has 14 residues. For the CDR3, the DNA is TGTGCCATCAGTGAGTCTGAGGGGGCCTACGAGCAGTACTTC. It encodes CAISESEGAYEQYF.

The chain employs TRBV10-3 and TRBJ2-3; 7 bases agree with TRBD2. This CDR3 contains 15 residues. J lost 1 base, V lost 6 bases, and 7 bases had no gene match. Germline CDR1 and CDR2: ENHRY and SYGVKD. Here the CDR3 DNA reads TGTGCCATCAGGGGCGGGAGCGGAGGCACAGATACGCAGTATTTT. As protein: CAIRGGSGGTDTQYF.

The J gene is TRBJ2-1, the V gene TRBV19; 8 bases are shared with TRBD2. Germline CDR1 reads LNHDA; CDR2 reads SQIVND (reference sequence). V shed 9 bases and J 4 bases; nucleotides not matched to a gene: 11. The CDR3 sequence is 15 residues long. The CDR3 here is CASEDGAGGYNEQFF. The CDR3 DNA reads TGTGCCAGCGAAGACGGGGCGGGAGGTTACAATGAGCAGTTCTTC.

A single count supports this clone. The chain combines TRBV10-1 with TRBJ1-5; D ambiguous. CDR1 and CDR2 (germline): WNHNN, SYGVQD (reference sequence). CDR3 length equals 17 residues. The germline V and J ends were trimmed by 2 bases and 5 bases, with 19 bases remaining between them. The CDR3 sequence is CASSERRELPPYQPQHF. CDR3 DNA: TGCGCCAGCAGTGAGCGGAGGGAGTTGCCACCCTATCAGCCCCAGCATTTT.

This clone was counted between two and nine times. This chain links TRBV7-2 with TRBJ1-1; weak D call: TRBD1 (6 bases). The V end lost 4 bases, the J end lost 1 base, and 13 bases lay between the germline ends. The CDR3 is made up of 15 amino acids. The germline V gene encodes CDR1 SGHTA and CDR2 FQGNSA. DNA for the CDR3: TGTGCCAGCAGCTCACGACAGGTTCAGAACACTGAAGCTTTCTTT. Protein sequence: CASSSRQVQNTEAFF. Filled out from reference TRBV7-2 and TRBJ1-1, the complete variable domain reads GAGVSQSPSNKVTEKGKDVELRCDPISGHTALYWYRQSLGQGLEFLIYFQGNSAPDKSGLPSDRFSAERTGGSVSTLTIQRTQQEDSAVYLCASSSRQVQNTEAFFGQGTRLTVV.

The CDR3 region has the DNA TGTGCCAGCAGCTTAGTGGTTGGCGGGACTGTTGAGCAGTTCTTC. Translation gives CASSLVVGGTVEQFF. The V call is TRBV11-2, the J call TRBJ2-1; D is possibly TRBD2 (6 bases). CDR1 SGHAT and CDR2 FQNNGV come from the germline V gene. With 1 base removed from V and 9 bases from J, the gap between germline ends came to 16 bases. The CDR3 contains 15 residues.

As regards this clone: The same CDR3 is also encoded by other DNA sequences in this sample. V and J are TRBV19 and TRBJ2-7; D perhaps matches TRBD2 (6 bases). Trimming took 5 bases from V and 3 from J, leaving 11 bases between them. This CDR3 comprises 13 residues. Germline assignment: CDR1 LNHDA and CDR2 SQIVND (reference sequence). The DNA of the CDR3 is TGTGCCAGTAGTCCAACCGGGGGCTACGAGCAGTACTTC. The encoded protein is CASSPTGGYEQYF.

Worth noting for this clone: Distinct nucleotide sequences in the sample also encode this CDR3. The V and J genes are TRBV27 and TRBJ1-5; D is undetermined. Deletions cut 2 bases from V and 6 bases from J, with 5 bases between. The germline V gene has CDR1 MNHEY and CDR2 SMNVEV (reference sequence). The CDR3 covers 12 residues. CDR3 sequence: CASSLIGQPQHF. CDR3 coding DNA: TGTGCCAGCAGTTTAATCGGTCAGCCCCAGCATTTT.

This sequence joins TRBV9 and TRBJ2-5; D gene uncertain. The CDR3 covers 13 residues. Trimming removed 0 bases at V and 4 bases at J, with 7 bases between. CDR1 and CDR2 (germline): SGDLS, YYNGEE. The CDR3 region has the DNA TGTGCCAGCAGCGTAGACGTAGCAGAGACCCAGTACTTC. Translated, it gives CASSVDVAETQYF.

The genes are TRBV7-3 and TRBJ2-1; tentative D call: TRBD2 (5 bases). Germline values: CDR1 SGHTA, CDR2 FQGTGA. Trimming cost V 2 bases and J 3 bases, with 11 bases left between them. There are 15 residues in the CDR3. The CDR3 here is CASSLGLINYNEQFF. Written as DNA, the CDR3 is TGTGCCAGCAGCTTAGGACTTATTAACTACAATGAGCAGTTCTTC.

The CDR3 sequence is CASSYQRGKTSGFYEQYF. The CDR3 DNA reads TGTGCCAGCAGTTACCAGCGGGGAAAGACTAGCGGGTTTTACGAGCAGTACTTC. The gene calls are TRBV6-2 or TRBV6-3 and TRBJ2-7; 10 nucleotides align to TRBD2. The ends lost 2 bases at V and 4 bases at J; junction bases unmatched: 14. This CDR3 is built from 18 residues. The germline V gene encodes CDR1 MNHEY and CDR2 SVGEGT.

The V gene is TRBV9, the J gene TRBJ1-4; possible D gene TRBD1, 6 bases. Trimming pared 0 bases from V and 6 bases from J, leaving 12 bases between. Germline CDR1 and CDR2: SGDLS and YYNGEE. CDR3 length: 15 amino acids. The CDR3 DNA reads as TGTGCCAGCAGCGTAGCGGCAGGGGACGATGAAAAACTGTTTTTT. Its translation: CASSVAAGDDEKLFF. Variable domain in full (rest from reference TRBV9 and TRBJ1-4): DSGVTQTPKHLITATGQRVTLRCSPRSGDLSVYWYQQSLDQGLQFLIQYYNGEERAKGNILERFSAQQFPDLHSELNLSSLELGDSALYFCASSVAAGDDEKLFFGSGTQLSVL.

This clone was picked up a small number of times. V usage is TRBV7-9 and J usage is TRBJ1-3; 7 bases agree with TRBD1. The CDR3 loop spans 15 amino acids. V lost 1 base and J lost 3; bases outside the gene matches: 3. Germline V lookup: CDR1 SEHNR, CDR2 FQNEAQ (reference sequence). CDR3 residues: CASSLEGAYGNTIYF. CDR3 coding DNA: TGTGCCAGCAGCTTAGAGGGGGCGTATGGAAACACCATATATTTT.

The J gene is TRBJ2-7, the V gene TRBV7-2, with TRBD1 identical over 9 bases. Germline trimming cut 5 bases from V and 3 bases from J; bases unmatched to any gene: 2. There are 13 residues in the CDR3. Germline V lookup: CDR1 SGHTA, CDR2 FQGNSA. CDR3 region: CASSRGQGYEQYF. CDR3 nucleotides: TGTGCCAGCAGCCGGGGACAGGGCTACGAGCAGTACTTC.

The chain joins TRBV9 to TRBJ2-2; D uncertain. Between the trimmed V and J ends, which lost 0 bases and 1 base, there was a span of 4 bases. Germline values: CDR1 SGDLS, CDR2 YYNGEE. The CDR3 consists of 14 residues. As DNA, the CDR3 is TGTGCCAGCAGCGTAGCGGGGAACACCGGGGAGCTGTTTTTT. Translating gives CASSVAGNTGELFF.

This clone was picked up a small number of times. The rearrangement links TRBV29-1 to TRBJ1-6, with D possibly TRBD1 on 5 matching bases. Trimming took 4 bases from V and 6 from J, leaving 7 bases between them. The CDR3 is 12 residues long. In germline, CDR1 is SQVTM, CDR2 ANQGSEA. The CDR3 coding sequence is TGCAGCGTTGGGGACCCTAATTCACCCCTCCACTTT. Amino acid sequence: CSVGDPNSPLHF.

In its sample, this clone was seen a few times. The V call is TRBV9, the J call TRBJ2-3; tentative D call: TRBD2 (6 bases). Germline V gene lookup returns CDR1 SGDLS and CDR2 YYNGEE. V was shortened by 3 bases and J by 5 bases, with 13 bases between the two germline ends. The CDR3 totals 14 residues. CDR3 DNA sequence: TGTGCCAGCAGCGCCGGAGGGCGGGGAGATACGCAGTATTTT. Its protein is CASSAGGRGDTQYF.

This clone was found once. The rearrangement uses TRBV7-9 and TRBJ2-5; TRBD2 matches at 12 bases. Germline assignment: CDR1 SEHNR and CDR2 FQNEAQ (reference sequence). The CDR3 has 15 amino acids. J was trimmed by 5 bases and V by 6 bases; bases with no gene match: 7. CDR3 region: CASRSTSGSGETQYF. DNA for the CDR3: TGTGCCAGCAGGTCGACTAGCGGGAGTGGGGAGACCCAGTACTTC.

This clone was found a few times. The chain uses TRBV7-9 and TRBJ1-4, with 7 bases aligning to TRBD1. This CDR3 spans 14 amino acids. The V gene end was trimmed by 4 bases and the J gene end by 6 bases; junction bases not matched to a gene: 5. Germline CDR1 and CDR2: SEHNR and FQNEAQ (reference sequence). CDR3 sequence: CASSSTDRDEKLFF. Here the CDR3 DNA reads TGTGCCAGCAGCTCTACCGACAGGGATGAAAAACTGTTTTTT. Together with reference TRBV7-9 and TRBJ1-4, the CDR3 gives the full variable domain: DTGVSQNPRHKITKRGQNVTFRCDPISEHNRLYWYRQTLGQGPEFLTYFQNEAQLEKSRLLSDRFSAERPKGSFSTLEIQRTEQGDSAMYLCASSSTDRDEKLFFGSGTQLSVL.

V gene TRBV5-3 combines with J gene TRBJ2-5; D is undetermined. TRBV5-3 belongs to the ORF category, with a function that is uncertain. This CDR3 contains 14 residues. V lost 1 base, J lost 1 base, and 8 bases lay in between. The chain's CDR3 is CARSLYSTQETQYF. The CDR3 region has the DNA TGTGCCAGAAGCTTGTATTCCACCCAAGAGACCCAGTACTTC.

The gene calls are TRBV29-1 and TRBJ2-1; 7 bases line up with TRBD2. The V gene end was trimmed by 7 bases and the J gene end by 2 bases; junction bases not matched to a gene: 8. Looked up from germline, CDR1 is SQVTM and CDR2 is ANQGSEA. This CDR3 comprises 14 residues. As DNA, the CDR3 is TGCAGCGCCACTCGCAGCGGGGCCTACAATGAGCAGTTCTTC. Translation gives CSATRSGAYNEQFF.

The rearrangement uses TRBV19 and TRBJ2-1; TRBD2 matches 8 bases. V gave up 6 bases and J gave up 7 bases; unmatched junction bases: 14. This CDR3 is built from 16 residues. CDR1 LNHDA and CDR2 SQIVND come from the germline V gene (reference sequence). The CDR3 spells CASSTRGGSGVNEQFF. The DNA of the CDR3 is TGTGCCAGTAGCACCCGGGGGGGCTCCGGGGTGAATGAGCAGTTCTTC.

The chain recombines TRBV7-2 with TRBJ2-1; TRBD1 aligns across 8 bases. Germline CDR1 is SGHTA and CDR2 is FQGNSA. The CDR3 covers 15 residues. With 5 bases clipped from V and 10 bases from J, the junction kept 13 bases outside the gene matches. The CDR3 is CASSPTGGLGSEQFF. CDR3 coding DNA: TGTGCCAGCAGCCCAACAGGGGGACTTGGGAGCGAGCAGTTCTTC.

This chain uses TRBV7-2 with TRBJ1-2; D possibly corresponds to TRBD1 (5 bases). CDR1 is SGHTA and CDR2 is FQGNSA in the germline V gene. Trimming removed 4 bases at V and 3 bases at J, with 9 bases between. CDR3 length: 13 amino acids. The CDR3 here is CASSSPGHYGYTF. As DNA, the CDR3 is TGTGCCAGCAGCTCGCCGGGACACTATGGCTACACCTTC.

The gene calls are TRBV11-2 and TRBJ2-5; 11 bases are a match to TRBD2. Germline CDR1 is SGHAT and CDR2 is FQNNGV. The V segment lost 5 bases and the J segment 2 bases; nucleotides outside the gene matches: 4. The CDR3 covers 15 residues. The CDR3: CASSRGTSGQETQYF. CDR3 sequence (DNA): TGTGCCAGCAGCCGCGGGACTAGCGGACAAGAGACCCAGTACTTC.

On this clone: The same CDR3 arises from other DNA sequences in this sample as well. CDR3: CASSLLNQPQHF. In DNA form, the CDR3 reads TGTGCCAGTAGTCTGCTAAATCAGCCCCAGCATTTT. The chain couples TRBV19 to TRBJ1-5; D remains unclear. Germline CDR1 and CDR2: LNHDA and SQIVND (reference sequence). The CDR3 spans 12 residues. Trimming pared 5 bases from V and 4 bases from J, leaving 6 bases between.

Remarks on this clone: The same CDR3 also results from other DNA sequences found in this sample. The V call is TRBV19, the J call TRBJ1-1, with D perhaps matching TRBD1 (6 bases). The V and J ends lost 3 bases and 5 bases respectively, with 13 bases between them. CDR1 and CDR2 from the germline V gene are LNHDA and SQIVND (reference sequence). The length of the CDR3 is 14 residues. The CDR3 bases are TGTGCCAGTAGTATCGGGGGGGCTCGGACTGAAGCTTTCTTT. Its translation: CASSIGGARTEAFF.